This TCR beta chain stems from a study of cytomegalovirus exposure and HLA in healthy donors. Study-level results: In an earlier analysis, about 87% or about 30%: the productive usage of most TCR beta V segments. Later, TCR association rates were found to vary by HLA locus, highest for DRB1 and lowest for HLA-C. Specific recognition of CMV antigens was confirmed in vitro for a few chains (all CMV-associated).

As for this clone: Its target is not known.

Germline V gives CDR1 MGHRA, CDR2 YSYEKL. The ends were cut back, 1 base at V and 8 bases at J, with 12 bases in the middle. The CDR3 spans 14 residues. With 60 Vbeta and 13 Jbeta primers, the PCR was carried out. Clones were read by immunoSEQ multiplex PCR, and TCRdb kept only the in-frame ones, dropping some. The profile shows approximately 150,000 clones, over 70% of them singletons. Material for sequencing was PBMCs. This rearrangement joins TRBV4-1 to TRBJ2-1; no firm D call. The TCR was taken from a young man in good health and CMV-seropositive. The CDR3 region has the DNA TGCGCCAGCAGCCAAGGGATACTTCGGGATGAGCAGTTCTTC. Its protein is CASSQGILRDEQFF.